This TCR beta chain was identified during a study of blood T cell repertoires in COVID-19. Study summary: Samples of COVID-19 (acute and convalescent) were obtained from the United States, Italy and Spain. In each case, the material was cDNA or gDNA derived from T cells, B-cell-depleted T cells, or PBMCs.

V shed 0 bases and J shed 11 bases, with 13 bases lying between them. Germline V lookup: CDR1 GTSNPN, CDR2 SVGIG (reference sequence). The length of the CDR3 is 13 residues. In the study's own analysis: Reference gene primer amplification yielded estimated nucleated cell counts. Here immunoSEQ multiplex PCR was the method, and the copy in TCRdb shows in-frame clones only, minus some. V, J and clone size reflect that table, while D and trimming were determined from the DNA. The table records roughly 80,000 clones, around nine tenths of them present only once. Sequenced sample: peripheral blood. This sequence joins TRBV30 and TRBJ1-4, with D maybe TRBD1 (5 bases). The sequence derives from a woman of 80 years or more with acute or convalescent COVID-19. The chain's CDR3 is CAWSVRSGGKLFF. In DNA form, the CDR3 reads TGTGCCTGGAGTGTACGTTCCGGGGGGAAACTGTTTTTT.